This T cell receptor beta chain derives from a study of T cells in Graves' hyperthyroidism and ophthalmopathy. Study context: At the time of initial diagnosis and before any treatment, peripheral blood was collected.

A few counts support this clonotype. The antigen is not known. Findings of the study overall: A model built on 13 V-J features separated ophthalmopathy from stable hyperthyroidism.

Amplified TCR beta CDR3 regions derived from RNA transcripts. RT-PCR in the first round (using the HTBI primer set) targeted the TCR CDR3. A single record per CDR3 protein comes from TCRdb applying MiXCR to the multiplex PCR reads. The data contain 300,000 to 450,000 distinct CDR3 sequences, roughly 14% of them singletons. With 0 bases removed from V and 3 bases from J, the gap between germline ends came to 16 bases. This CDR3 has 16 amino acids. Looked up from germline, CDR1 is SGDLS and CDR2 is YYNGEE. Thyroid ultrasound and orbital computed tomography, with clinical symptoms and serum thyroxine and TRAb, informed diagnoses.

This chain uses TRBV9 with TRBJ2-7; D may correspond to TRBD1 or TRBD2 (5 bases each). This receptor was obtained from a man younger than 45 with Graves' hyperthyroidism that later progressed to Graves' ophthalmopathy. The sequenced sample consisted of blood. The DNA for the CDR3 is TGTGCCAGCAGCGTAGCTGGGGGTTCGGCCGTCTACGAGCAGTACTTC. This sequence encodes CASSVAGGSAVYEQYF.